Listed below are T cell receptor beta chains from one sample, sequenced in a study of breast tumors, draining lymph nodes, adjacent tissues. In TCRdb, the multiplex PCR reads were re-called with MiXCR into one record per CDR3 protein. The sample has 15,000 to 20,000 distinct CDR3 sequences, around two fifths seen once. The sample taken for sequencing was breast tumor tissue. The receptors come from a female donor with breast cancer. Some clones in this sample may be carry-over from other donors' samples. CDR3s include the opening cysteine and the closing phenylalanine or tryptophan. Each record gives: V gene, D gene, clone size, J gene, CDR3 protein, CDR3 DNA. D genes are given only for firm matches. Clone sizes are given selectively: once, few, many, or a class where the clone is expanded.

TRBV5-1,NA,many,TRBJ2-5,CASSIQGQETQYF,TGCGCCAGCAGTATCCAGGGACAAGAGACCCAGTACTTC
TRBV7-3,NA,NA,TRBJ1-2,CASSPAKRNYGYPF,TGTGCCAGCAGCCCGGCAAAAAGGAACTATGGCTACCCCTTC
TRBV4-1,TRBD1,many,TRBJ2-7,CASSQEGSRRGPGGVSYEQYF,TGCGCCAGCAGCCAAGAGGGAAGCCGCAGGGGGCCAGGCGGGGTCTCCTACGAGCAGTACTTC
TRBV5-5,NA,many,TRBJ1-6,CASSLSGGSYNSPLHF,TGTGCCAGCAGCCTATCCGGGGGCTCCTATAATTCACCCCTCCACTTT
TRBV20-1,TRBD2,NA,TRBJ2-1,CSGPGEGHPYNEQFF,TGCAGTGGCCCCGGGGAGGGTCACCCCTACAATGAGCAGTTCTTC
TRBV15,TRBD1,many,TRBJ1-6,CATSRRTGLVSPLHF,TGTGCCACCAGCCGACGGACAGGGTTGGTTTCACCCCTCCACTTT
TRBV20-1,TRBD1,few,TRBJ1-3,CSATTGIGNTIYF,TGCAGTGCAACGACAGGGATAGGAAACACCATATATTTT
TRBV27,NA,many,TRBJ2-5,CASRLLAFGETQYF,TGTGCCAGCAGGCTACTAGCTTTCGGTGAGACCCAGTACTTC
TRBV20-1,NA,NA,TRBJ1-1,CSATLTGSWEAFF,TGCAGTGCTACCTTGACAGGCAGTTGGGAAGCTTTCTTT
TRBV29-1,NA,NA,TRBJ1-2,CSVYGQNYGYTF,TGCAGCGTTTACGGACAGAACTATGGCTACACCTTC
TRBV15,NA,many,TRBJ1-4,CATSGESATNEKLFF,TGTGCCACCAGCGGGGAATCCGCTACTAATGAAAAACTGTTTTTT
TRBV7-3,TRBD2,medium-sized,TRBJ2-5,CASSLTGGRTSGSQETQYF,TGTGCCAGCAGCTTAACAGGGGGTCGAACTAGCGGGTCACAAGAGACCCAGTACTTC
TRBV6-2/TRBV6-3,TRBD2,many,TRBJ2-3,CASTPGRDTDTQYF,TGTGCCAGCACCCCCGGGAGGGATACAGATACGCAGTATTTT
TRBV12-3/TRBV12-4,TRBD2,large,TRBJ2-7,CASTSRTSVNEQYF,TGTGCCAGCACCTCCAGGACTAGCGTAAACGAGCAGTACTTC
TRBV6-5,NA,NA,TRBJ1-6,CASSWAPGERYNSPLHF,TGTGCCAGCAGCTGGGCCCCCGGGGAGCGTTATAATTCACCCCTCCACTTT
TRBV20-1,NA,NA,TRBJ2-7,CSARSGFSYEQYF,TGCAGTGCTAGGTCGGGATTTTCCTACGAGCAGTACTTC
TRBV20-1,TRBD2,NA,TRBJ2-2,CSARVRGSGGGTGELFF,TGCAGTGCTAGAGTAAGGGGTAGCGGGGGCGGCACCGGGGAGCTGTTTTTT